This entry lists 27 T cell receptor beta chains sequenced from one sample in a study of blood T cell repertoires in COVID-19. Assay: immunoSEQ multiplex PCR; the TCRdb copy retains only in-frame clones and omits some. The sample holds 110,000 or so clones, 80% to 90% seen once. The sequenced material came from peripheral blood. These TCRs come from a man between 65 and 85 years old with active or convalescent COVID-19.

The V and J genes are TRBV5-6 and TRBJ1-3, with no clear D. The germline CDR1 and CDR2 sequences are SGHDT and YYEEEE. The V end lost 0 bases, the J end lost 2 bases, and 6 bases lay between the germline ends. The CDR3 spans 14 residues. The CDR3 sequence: CASSLDVTGNTIYF. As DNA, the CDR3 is TGTGCCAGCAGCTTGGATGTCACTGGAAACACCATATATTTT.

This CDR3 is CASSLNLAGVDEQFF. For the CDR3, the DNA is TGTGCCAGCAGCTTAAACCTAGCGGGAGTTGACGAGCAGTTCTTC. V and J are TRBV5-5 and TRBJ2-1, with 10 bases aligning to TRBD2. CDR3 length: 15 amino acids. The ends lost 2 bases at V and 10 bases at J; junction bases unmatched: 9. Per the germline V gene, CDR1 is SGHKS and CDR2 is YYEKEE (reference sequence).

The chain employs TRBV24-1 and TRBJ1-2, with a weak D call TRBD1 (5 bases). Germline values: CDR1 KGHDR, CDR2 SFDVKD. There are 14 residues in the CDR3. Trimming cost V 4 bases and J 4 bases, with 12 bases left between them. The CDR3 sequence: CATSDVSRAYGYTF. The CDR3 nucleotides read TGTGCCACCAGTGACGTCTCCAGGGCCTATGGCTACACCTTC.

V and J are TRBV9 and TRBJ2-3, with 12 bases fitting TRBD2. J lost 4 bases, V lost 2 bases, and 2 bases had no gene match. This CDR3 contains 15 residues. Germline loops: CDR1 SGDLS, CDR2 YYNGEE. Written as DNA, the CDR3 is TGTGCCAGCAGCGTTCTAGCGGGAGGGGCAGATACGCAGTATTTT. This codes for CASSVLAGGADTQYF.

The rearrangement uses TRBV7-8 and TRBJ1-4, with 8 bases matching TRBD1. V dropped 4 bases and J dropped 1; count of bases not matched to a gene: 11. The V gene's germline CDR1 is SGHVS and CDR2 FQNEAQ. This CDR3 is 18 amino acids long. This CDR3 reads CASSSGQGAPLTNEKLFF. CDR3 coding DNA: TGTGCCAGCAGCTCTGGACAGGGCGCACCTCTAACTAATGAAAAACTGTTTTTT. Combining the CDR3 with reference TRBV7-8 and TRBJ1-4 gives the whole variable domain GAGVSQSPRYKVAKRGQDVALRCDPISGHVSLFWYQQALGQGPEFLTYFQNEAQLDKSGLPSDRFFAERPEGSVSTLKIQRTQQEDSAVYLCASSSGQGAPLTNEKLFFGSGTQLSVL.

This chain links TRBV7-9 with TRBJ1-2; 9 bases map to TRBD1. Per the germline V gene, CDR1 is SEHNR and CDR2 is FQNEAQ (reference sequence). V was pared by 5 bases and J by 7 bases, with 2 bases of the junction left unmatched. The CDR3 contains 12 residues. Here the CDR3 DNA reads TGTGCCAGCAGCGGGACAGGGTTTGGCTACACCTTC. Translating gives CASSGTGFGYTF.

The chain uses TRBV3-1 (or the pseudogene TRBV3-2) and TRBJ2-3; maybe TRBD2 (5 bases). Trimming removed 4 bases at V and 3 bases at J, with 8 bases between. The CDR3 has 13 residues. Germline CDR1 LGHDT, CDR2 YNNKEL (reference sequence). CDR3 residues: CASSRLATDTQYF. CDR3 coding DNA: TGTGCCAGCAGCCGGCTAGCTACAGATACGCAGTATTTT.

CDR3 region: CASSQDPGTSGVGTQYF. The CDR3 DNA follows: TGTGCCAGCAGCCAAGATCCAGGGACTAGCGGGGTAGGGACCCAGTACTTC. This rearrangement joins TRBV3-1 (or the pseudogene TRBV3-2) to TRBJ2-5; 13 nucleotides align to TRBD2. Trimming at V came to 0 bases and at J to 7 bases, leaving 8 bases not matched to a gene. The CDR3 is 17 amino acids. Per the germline V gene, CDR1 is LGHDT and CDR2 is YNNKEL (reference sequence).

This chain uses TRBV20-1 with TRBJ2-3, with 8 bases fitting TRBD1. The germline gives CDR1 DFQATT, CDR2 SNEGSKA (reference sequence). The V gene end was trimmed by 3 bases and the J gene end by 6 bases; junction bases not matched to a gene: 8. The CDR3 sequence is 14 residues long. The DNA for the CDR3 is TGCAGTGCTAGTACCAGGGGGCAGTCGGATACGCAGTATTTT. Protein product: CSASTRGQSDTQYF.

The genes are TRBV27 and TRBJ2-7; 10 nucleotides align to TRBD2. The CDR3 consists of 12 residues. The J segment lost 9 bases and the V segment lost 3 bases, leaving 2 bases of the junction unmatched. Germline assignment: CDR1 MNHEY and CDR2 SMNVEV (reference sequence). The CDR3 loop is CASSFLAGAQYF. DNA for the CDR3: TGTGCCAGCAGTTTCCTAGCGGGAGCGCAGTACTTC.

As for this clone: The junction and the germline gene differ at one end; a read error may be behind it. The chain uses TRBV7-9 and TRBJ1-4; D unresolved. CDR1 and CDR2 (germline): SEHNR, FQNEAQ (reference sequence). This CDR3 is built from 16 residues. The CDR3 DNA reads TGTACCAGCAGCACAAGCGCCAGCCCAACTAATGAAAAACTGTTTTTT. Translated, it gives CTSSTSASPTNEKLFF.

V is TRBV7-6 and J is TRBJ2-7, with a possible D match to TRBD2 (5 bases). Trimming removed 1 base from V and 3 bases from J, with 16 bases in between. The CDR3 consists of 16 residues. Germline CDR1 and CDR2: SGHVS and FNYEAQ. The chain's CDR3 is CASSLGGSQEIYEQYF. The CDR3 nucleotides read TGTGCCAGCAGCTTAGGCGGGTCCCAGGAGATCTACGAGCAGTACTTC. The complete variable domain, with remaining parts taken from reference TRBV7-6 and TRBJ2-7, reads GAGVSQSPRYKVTKRGQDVALRCDPISGHVSLYWYRQALGQGPEFLTYFNYEAQQDKSGLPNDRFSAERPEGSISTLTIQRTEQRDSAMYRCASSLGGSQEIYEQYFGPGTRLTVT.

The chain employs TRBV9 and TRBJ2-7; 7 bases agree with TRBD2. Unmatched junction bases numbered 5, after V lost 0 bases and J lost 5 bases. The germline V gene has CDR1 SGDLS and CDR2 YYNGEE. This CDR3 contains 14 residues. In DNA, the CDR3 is TGTGCCAGCAGCGTAGACGGGAGGATGGACGAGCAGTACTTC. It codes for CASSVDGRMDEQYF.

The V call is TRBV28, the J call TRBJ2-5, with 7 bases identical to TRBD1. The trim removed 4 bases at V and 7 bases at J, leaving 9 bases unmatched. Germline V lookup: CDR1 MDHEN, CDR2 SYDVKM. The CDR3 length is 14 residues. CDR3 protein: CASSSIQGMVTQYF. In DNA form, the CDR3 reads TGTGCCAGCAGTTCAATACAGGGGATGGTGACCCAGTACTTC. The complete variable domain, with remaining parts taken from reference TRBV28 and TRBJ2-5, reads DVKVTQSSRYLVKRTGEKVFLECVQDMDHENMFWYRQDPGLGLRLIYFSYDVKMKEKGDIPEGYSVSREKKERFSLILESASTNQTSMYLCASSSIQGMVTQYFGPGTRLLVL.

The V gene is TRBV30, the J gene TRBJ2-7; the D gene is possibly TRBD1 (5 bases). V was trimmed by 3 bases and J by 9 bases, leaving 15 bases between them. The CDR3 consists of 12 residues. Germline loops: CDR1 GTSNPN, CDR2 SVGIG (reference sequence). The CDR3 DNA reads TGTGCCTGGAGCTCTCAGGGTATAGGGCAGTACTTC. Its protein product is CAWSSQGIGQYF.

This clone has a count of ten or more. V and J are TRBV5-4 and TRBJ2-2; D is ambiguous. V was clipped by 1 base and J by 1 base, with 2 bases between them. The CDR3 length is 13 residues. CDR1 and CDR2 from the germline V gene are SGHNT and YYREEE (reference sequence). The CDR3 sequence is CASSLRNTGELFF. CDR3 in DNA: TGTGCCAGCAGCTTGCGGAACACCGGGGAGCTGTTTTTT.

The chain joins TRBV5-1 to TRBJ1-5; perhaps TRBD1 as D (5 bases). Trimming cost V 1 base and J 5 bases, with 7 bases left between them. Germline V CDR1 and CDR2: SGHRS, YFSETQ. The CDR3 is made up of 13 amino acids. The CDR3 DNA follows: TGCGCCAGCAGCTTGACGGGGGATCAGCCCCAGCATTTT. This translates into CASSLTGDQPQHF.

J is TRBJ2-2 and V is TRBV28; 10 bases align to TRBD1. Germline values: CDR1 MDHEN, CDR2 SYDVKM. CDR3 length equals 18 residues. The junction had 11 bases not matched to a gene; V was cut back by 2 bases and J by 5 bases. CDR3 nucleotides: TGTGCCAGCAGTTTAAAGAAACCGGGACAGGGGCCAACCGGGGAGCTGTTTTTT. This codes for CASSLKKPGQGPTGELFF.

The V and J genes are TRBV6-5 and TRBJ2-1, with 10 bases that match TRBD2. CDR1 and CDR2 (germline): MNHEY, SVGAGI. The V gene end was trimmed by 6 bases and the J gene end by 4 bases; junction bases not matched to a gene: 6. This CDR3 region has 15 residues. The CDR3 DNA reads TGTGCCAGCAGCATTACTAGCGGGATTTACAATGAGCAGTTCTTC. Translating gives CASSITSGIYNEQFF.

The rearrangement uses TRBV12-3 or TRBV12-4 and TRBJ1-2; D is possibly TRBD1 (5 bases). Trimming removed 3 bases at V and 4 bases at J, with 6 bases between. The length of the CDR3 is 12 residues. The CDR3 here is CASSFQGYGYTF. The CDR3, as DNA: TGTGCCAGCAGTTTTCAGGGCTATGGCTACACCTTC.

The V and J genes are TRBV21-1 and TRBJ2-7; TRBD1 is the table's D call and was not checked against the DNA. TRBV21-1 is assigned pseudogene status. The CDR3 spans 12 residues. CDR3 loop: CASSPTGGEQYF. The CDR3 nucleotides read TGTGCCAGCAGCCCGACAGGGGGCGAGCAGTACTTC.

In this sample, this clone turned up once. The CDR3 protein is CATSDMAEPTDTQYF. The CDR3 DNA follows: TGTGCCACCAGTGATATGGCGGAACCCACAGATACGCAGTATTTT. The chain joins TRBV24-1 to TRBJ2-3; D remains unclear. Deletions cut 3 bases from V and 2 bases from J, with 11 bases between. In germline, CDR1 is KGHDR, CDR2 SFDVKD. The CDR3 loop spans 15 amino acids.

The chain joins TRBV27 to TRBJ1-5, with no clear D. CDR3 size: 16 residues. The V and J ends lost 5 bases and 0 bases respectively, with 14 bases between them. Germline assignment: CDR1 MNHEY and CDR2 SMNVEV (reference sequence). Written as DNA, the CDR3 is TGTGCCAGCAGTCTCAGTCGAGGGATTAGCAATCAGCCCCAGCATTTT. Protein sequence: CASSLSRGISNQPQHF.

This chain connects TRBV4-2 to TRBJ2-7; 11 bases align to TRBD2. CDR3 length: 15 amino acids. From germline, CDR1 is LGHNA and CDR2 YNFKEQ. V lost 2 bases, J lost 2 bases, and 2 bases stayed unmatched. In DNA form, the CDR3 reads TGTGCCAGCAGCCAACTAGCGGGGGGCGCCTACGAGCAGTACTTC. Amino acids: CASSQLAGGAYEQYF.

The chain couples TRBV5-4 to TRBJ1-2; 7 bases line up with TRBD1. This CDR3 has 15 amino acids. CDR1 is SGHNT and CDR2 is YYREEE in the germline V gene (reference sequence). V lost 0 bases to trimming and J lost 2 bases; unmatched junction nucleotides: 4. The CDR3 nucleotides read TGTGCCAGCAGCTTGGGGAACAGGGGAAACTATGGCTACACCTTC. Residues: CASSLGNRGNYGYTF.

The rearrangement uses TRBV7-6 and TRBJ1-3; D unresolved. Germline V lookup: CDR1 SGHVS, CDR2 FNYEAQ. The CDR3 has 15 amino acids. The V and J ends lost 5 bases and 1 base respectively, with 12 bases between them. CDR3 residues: CASSPSPGSGNTIYF. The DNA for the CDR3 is TGTGCCAGCAGCCCGTCCCCGGGATCTGGAAACACCATATATTTT.

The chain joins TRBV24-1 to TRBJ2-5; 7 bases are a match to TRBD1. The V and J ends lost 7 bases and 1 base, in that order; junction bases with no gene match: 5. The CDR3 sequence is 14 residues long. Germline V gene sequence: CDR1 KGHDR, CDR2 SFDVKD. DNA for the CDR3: TGTGCCACCAGCACAGGGGACCTCCAAGAGACCCAGTACTTC. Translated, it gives CATSTGDLQETQYF.